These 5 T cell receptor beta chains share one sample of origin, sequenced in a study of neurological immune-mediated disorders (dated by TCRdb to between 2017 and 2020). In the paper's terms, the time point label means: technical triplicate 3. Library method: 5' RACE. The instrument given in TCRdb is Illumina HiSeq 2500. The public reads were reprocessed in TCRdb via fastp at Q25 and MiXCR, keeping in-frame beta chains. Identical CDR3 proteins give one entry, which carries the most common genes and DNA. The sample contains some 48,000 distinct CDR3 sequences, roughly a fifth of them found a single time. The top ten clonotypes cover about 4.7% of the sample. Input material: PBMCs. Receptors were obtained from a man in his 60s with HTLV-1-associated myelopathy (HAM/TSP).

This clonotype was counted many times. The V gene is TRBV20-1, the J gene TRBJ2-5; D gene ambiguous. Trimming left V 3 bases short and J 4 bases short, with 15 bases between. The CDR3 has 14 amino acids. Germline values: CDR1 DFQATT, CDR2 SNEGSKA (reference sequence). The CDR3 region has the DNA TGCAGTGCTAGTTGGGGTTCGTCTGGAGAGACCCAGTACTTC. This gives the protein CSASWGSSGETQYF.

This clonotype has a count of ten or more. The CDR3 coding sequence is TGTGCCAGCAGCCAACAGCCCCGATCCGAAAAACTGTTTTTT. Translation: CASSQQPRSEKLFF. The J gene is TRBJ1-4, the V gene TRBV7-9; D gene ambiguous. V dropped 5 bases and J dropped 8 bases, with 15 bases sitting between them. This CDR3 has 14 residues. Germline V gene lookup returns CDR1 SEHNR and CDR2 FQNEAQ (reference sequence). The full variable domain, with the rest looked up from reference TRBV7-9 and TRBJ1-4, is DTGVSQNPRHKITKRGQNVTFRCDPISEHNRLYWYRQTLGQGPEFLTYFQNEAQLEKSRLLSDRFSAERPKGSFSTLEIQRTEQGDSAMYLCASSQQPRSEKLFFGSGTQLSVL.

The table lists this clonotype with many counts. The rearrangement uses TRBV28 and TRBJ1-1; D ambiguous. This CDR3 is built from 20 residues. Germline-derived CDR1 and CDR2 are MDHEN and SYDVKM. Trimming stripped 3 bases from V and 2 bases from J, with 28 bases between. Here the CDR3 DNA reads TGTGCCAGCAGTTTTGTTTTTTACAGTCCGAAGGAGGGTAAAAACACTGAAGCTTTCTTT. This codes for CASSFVFYSPKEGKNTEAFF.

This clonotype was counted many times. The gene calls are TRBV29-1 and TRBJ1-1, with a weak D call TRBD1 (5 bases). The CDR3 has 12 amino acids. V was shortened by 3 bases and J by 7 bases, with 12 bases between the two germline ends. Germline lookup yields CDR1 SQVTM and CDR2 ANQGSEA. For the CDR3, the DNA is TGCAGCGTTGATTTGGGGGTGGATGAAGCTTTCTTT. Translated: CSVDLGVDEAFF.

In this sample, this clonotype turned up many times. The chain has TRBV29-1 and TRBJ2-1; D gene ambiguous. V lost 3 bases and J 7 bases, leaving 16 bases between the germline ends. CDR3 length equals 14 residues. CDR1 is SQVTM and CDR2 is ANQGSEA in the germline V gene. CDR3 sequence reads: CSVDSVPPGNEQFF. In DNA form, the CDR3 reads TGCAGCGTTGACTCAGTCCCCCCCGGGAATGAGCAGTTCTTC.